This T cell receptor (beta chain) was obtained from a study of OX40 agonist ivuxolimab in advanced cancers. Whole-study context: Ivuxolimab, an agonist antibody against OX40 (CD134), was given to patients. Mean age around 60 years, range roughly 23 to 79; 82.7% male. Antecedent anti-PD-1, anti-PD-L1 or anti-CTLA-4 therapy was permissible, with about 40% having received some.

The CDR3 contains 14 residues. Per germline, CDR1 GTSNPN and CDR2 SVGIG (reference sequence). V lost 4 bases and J 0 bases, leaving 13 bases between the germline ends. General study points: CD4+ T cells averaged fewer expanded clones than CD8+ T cells.

In this sample, this clone turned up once. The antigen remains unidentified. Sequenced by immunoSEQ multiplex PCR; TCRdb stores in-frame clones only, minus some. The sample carries 80,000 to 95,000 clones, around nine tenths recorded once. The material was CD4+ or CD8+ T cells sorted from blood, obtained in a trial of the OX40 agonist ivuxolimab. The V and J genes are TRBV30 and TRBJ2-7; perhaps TRBD2 as D (5 bases). The clonotype was recovered from an adult with an advanced solid tumor such as melanoma, head and neck, liver or kidney cancer. The CDR3 region is CAWMRDQNSYEQYF. The CDR3 DNA reads TGTGCCTGGATGAGGGATCAAAACTCCTACGAGCAGTACTTC. The entire variable domain, with the rest obtained from reference TRBV30 and TRBJ2-7, is as follows: SQTIHQWPATLVQPVGSPLSLECTVEGTSNPNLYWYRQAAGRGLQLLFYSVGIGQISSEVPQNLSASRPQDRQFILSSKKLLLSDSGFYLCAWMRDQNSYEQYFGPGTRLTVT.